This TCR beta chain was found in a study of Ad26.COV2.S vaccination and SARS-CoV-2 variants. Study-level points and caveats: Spike-specific TCR breadth was greater in vaccine than placebo recipients. The TCR breadth and depth analyses may have understated or missed part of the total T cell responses.

For this clone: No antigen is known for it.

The CDR3 totals 15 residues. Trimming at V came to 2 bases and at J to 5 bases, leaving 7 bases not matched to a gene. Germline loops: CDR1 SGHAT, CDR2 FQDESV (reference sequence). Assay used: immunoSEQ multiplex PCR; TCRdb lists only in-frame clones, some missing. Among about 350,000 clones listed, 92% were seen once. Sequenced here: peripheral blood, sampled after recovery from COVID-19. This TCR came from a human donor who had recovered from COVID-19. The V gene is TRBV11-1, the J gene TRBJ2-3, with 7 bases fitting TRBD1. The CDR3 loop is CASSLPSTGIDTQYF. Here the CDR3 DNA reads TGTGCCAGCAGCTTACCATCGACAGGGATAGATACGCAGTATTTT.